This entry lists 5 T cell receptor beta chains sequenced from one sample in a study of technical replicates of blood from four donors. Clones were sequenced by immunoSEQ multiplex PCR, and TCRdb holds only the in-frame ones, with some missing. Seen here are about 70,000 clones, roughly 96% observed once, and the top ten hold 0.21%. The sequencing input was T cells isolated from PBMCs. All receptors come from a human donor in good health.

This rearrangement joins TRBV6-6 to TRBJ1-1, with 9 bases aligning to TRBD1. Germline CDR1 reads MNHNY; CDR2 reads SVGAGI (reference sequence). The CDR3 runs to 13 residues. With 6 bases clipped from V and 5 bases from J, the junction kept 4 bases outside the gene matches. CDR3 sequence: CASRLQGATEAFF. The DNA of the CDR3 is TGTGCCAGCAGGCTACAGGGGGCTACTGAAGCTTTCTTT.

The V gene is TRBV6-6, the J gene TRBJ1-6; weak D call: TRBD1 (5 bases). The CDR3 extends over 14 amino acids. CDR1 and CDR2 (germline): MNHNY, SVGAGI (reference sequence). The V end lost 2 bases, the J end lost 8 bases, and 10 bases lay between the germline ends. CDR3 sequence: CASSYRVRDSPLHF. CDR3 DNA sequence: TGTGCCAGCAGTTACCGGGTCAGGGATTCACCCCTCCACTTT.

The chain joins TRBV7-9 to TRBJ1-1; unclear D gene. The V and J ends lost 1 base and 1 base respectively, with 4 bases between them. This CDR3 is 13 amino acids long. Looked up from germline, CDR1 is SEHNR and CDR2 is FQNEAQ (reference sequence). CDR3 sequence: CASSLDKNTEAFF. The CDR3 nucleotides are TGTGCCAGCAGCTTAGACAAGAACACTGAAGCTTTCTTT.

The chain uses TRBV6-1 and TRBJ1-5; no definite D call. From germline, CDR1 is MNHNS and CDR2 SASEGT. V dropped 6 bases and J dropped 1 base, with 7 bases sitting between them. The CDR3 extends over 13 amino acids. CDR3 sequence (DNA): TGTGCCAGCAGCCTAGAAAGCAATCAGCCCCAGCATTTT. Its translation: CASSLESNQPQHF.

In DNA, the CDR3 is TGCAGCGTGGAATCCTATGAGCAGTTCTTC. Residues: CSVESYEQFF. This chain links TRBV29-1 with TRBJ2-1, with D hard to call. Germline V gene lookup returns CDR1 SQVTM and CDR2 ANQGSEA. Trimming left V 6 bases short and J 8 bases short, with 8 bases between. CDR3 length: 10 residues.